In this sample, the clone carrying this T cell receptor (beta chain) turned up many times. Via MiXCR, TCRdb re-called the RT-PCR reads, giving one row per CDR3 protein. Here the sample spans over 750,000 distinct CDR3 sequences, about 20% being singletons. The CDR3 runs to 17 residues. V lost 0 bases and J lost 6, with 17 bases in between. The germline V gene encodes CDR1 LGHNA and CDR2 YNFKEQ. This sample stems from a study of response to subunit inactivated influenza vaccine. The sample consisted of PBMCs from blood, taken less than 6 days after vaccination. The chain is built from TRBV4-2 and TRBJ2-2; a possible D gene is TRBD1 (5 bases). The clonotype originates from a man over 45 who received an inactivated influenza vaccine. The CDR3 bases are TGTGCCAGCAGCCAAGATTGGCAGGGTAAAAGGGCCGGGGAGCTGTTTTTT. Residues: CASSQDWQGKRAGELFF.